Here is one T cell receptor beta chain with its context. Its specific antigen is unknown. No per-base quality is available; no much larger clone lies one base away. The data were taken from a study of regulatory and conventional T cells in RAG deficiency (dated by TCRdb to 2015 to 2018). Background on the whole study: High-throughput TCR beta sequencing was used to compare the diversity and composition of the Treg, conventional CD4+ and CD8+ T cell repertoires of RAG-deficient patients with those of healthy controls.

From the cysteine through the phenylalanine, the CDR3 covers 14 amino acids. Solely the CDR3 DNA is kept, with 42 bases framed from the first base. Trimmed from V: 6 bases; trimmed from J: 8 bases; junction bases lacking a gene match: 10. The germline V gene yields MGHDK for CDR1 and SYGVNS for CDR2. The library was obtained by the immunoSEQ multiplex PCR assay. Rearranged TCR beta chain products were amplified from genomic DNA of sorted T-cell subsets and sequenced. In the source study's methods: Shannon entropy and Simpson indices were used to quantify the repertoire diversity of productive TCR beta rearrangements. Clonal expansion was assessed using the summed frequency of the 100 most abundant productive TCR beta clonotypes among total reads. The TRB repertoires were scored with a self-reactivity index that is based on amino acid usage at CDR3beta positions 6 and 7. Two-way ANOVA was applied to the repertoire analyses, whereas Student t or Mann-Whitney tests were applied to the flow cytometric analyses. The immuneACCESS repertoire file appears here via TCRdb, limited to in-frame rearrangements. These files lack a portion of the clones; in checked studies, under half of the deficit traces to unresolved V genes, and the cause of the others is not known. Clone size and V and J calls were adopted from that table, with D and trimming inferred from the DNA. In this sample the table shows about 30,000 clones, 90% to 97% of which occur a single time. The biggest ten clones account for under 0.45% of the sample.

Findings and caveats that apply to the study as a whole: Unique TCR beta sequences from Treg cells were roughly 94-fold fewer in Omenn syndrome and CID/AS patients than controls, versus around 9.6-fold for other subsets. RAG-deficient patients showed markedly lower Shannon entropy and higher Simpson indices than control T-cell subpopulations. For some subjects, some analyses of T-cell subsets were not performed. The CD25-high CD127-low cells sorted from Omenn syndrome patients may be peripherally activated cells rather than true Treg cells. All patient T-cell subsets had shorter CDR3 lengths; Omenn syndrome patients showed >75% Treg-Tconv repertoire overlap at nucleotide and amino acid level.

Before genomic DNA was extracted, conventional CD4+ T cells were isolated from blood as CD25-low CD127-high cells. For repertoire analyses, the comparison group consisted of about eight healthy control donors. These same records also appear under a second study, on regulatory T cells. The second source states: In the multiplex PCR, 52 forward TRBV primers and 13 reverse TRBJ primers were used, and assay-based and computational corrections were applied for amplification bias. Restricted unique TRB V-J pairs and skewed V and J gene usage were observed in patient repertoires, most markedly in regulatory T cells. The study compared T-cell receptor beta repertoires of sorted regulatory, conventional CD4+ and CD8+ T cells in CD3G-deficient patients with those in healthy controls. Peripheral blood mononuclear cells were isolated by Ficoll density separation. Rearranged TRB loci were amplified from genomic DNA by multiplex PCR within the immunoSEQ assay. TRB amplicons were sequenced on an Illumina HiSeq platform. Custom algorithms error-filtered the raw sequences and aligned the raw sequences to reference gene sequences, after which the immunoSEQ online tools were used for analysis. Frequencies of productive and nonproductive TRB rearrangements were assessed among unique sequences as well as among total sequences. Group comparisons used t tests, Mann-Whitney tests or two-way ANOVA run in Prism software.

The TCR sequence derives from a human donor in good health. The sample was CD25- CD4+ T cells sorted from blood. The rearranged chain carries TRBV25-1 and TRBJ1-1, with 9 central nucleotides matching TRBD1. The encoded CDR3 is CASRHTMGQGEAFF. The DNA sequence is TGTGCCAGCAGACATACAATGGGACAGGGAGAAGCTTTCTTT.